The following is a T cell receptor beta chain sequence with its context. Its antigen remains unidentified. Germline V gives CDR1 GTSNPN, CDR2 SVGIG (reference sequence). The length of the CDR3 is 13 residues. V shed 0 bases and J shed 1 base, with 6 bases lying between them. This record comes from a study of T cell repertoires in ileal Crohn's disease. Turning to the study itself: Every patient was operated on for stricturing (61%) or penetrating (about 39%) complications.

Each sample's TCRB immunosequencing used 500 to 550 nanograms of biopsy DNA. Produced via immunoSEQ multiplex PCR; TCRdb's table is partial and in-frame only. The sample consists of more than 2,000 clones, approximately 60% of them appearing once. The study's findings and limits: Postoperative endoscopy occurred within one year, median roughly 6.9 months.

The time point is: neoterminal ileum biopsy at postoperative endoscopy, about 6 months after surgery. The TCR was taken from an adult with Crohn's disease. V usage is TRBV30 and J usage is TRBJ1-1; D is unresolved. Input material: ileal tissue. The CDR3 DNA reads as TGTGCCTGGAGTGTAACAGAGAACACTGAAGCTTTCTTT. It specifies CAWSVTENTEAFF.